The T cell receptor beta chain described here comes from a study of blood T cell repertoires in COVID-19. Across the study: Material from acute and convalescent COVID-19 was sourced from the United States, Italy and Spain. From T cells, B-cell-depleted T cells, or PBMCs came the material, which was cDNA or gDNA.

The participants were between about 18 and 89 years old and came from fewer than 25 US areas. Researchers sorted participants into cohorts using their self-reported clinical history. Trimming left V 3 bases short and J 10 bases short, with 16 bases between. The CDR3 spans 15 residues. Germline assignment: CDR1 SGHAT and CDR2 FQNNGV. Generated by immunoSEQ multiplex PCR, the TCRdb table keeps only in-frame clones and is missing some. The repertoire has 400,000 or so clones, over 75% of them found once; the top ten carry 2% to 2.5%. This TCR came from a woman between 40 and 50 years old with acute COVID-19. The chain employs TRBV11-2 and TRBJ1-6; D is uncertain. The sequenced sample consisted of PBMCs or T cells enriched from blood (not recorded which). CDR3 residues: CASSFSGNGGSPLHF. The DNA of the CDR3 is TGTGCCAGCAGCTTTTCAGGAAATGGTGGATCACCCCTCCACTTT.